This T cell receptor (beta chain) was sequenced in a study of blood T cell repertoires in COVID-19 (dated by TCRdb to about 2020). The study in broad terms: Samples covering the acute and convalescent phases of COVID-19 were provided by collaborators in the United States, Italy and Spain. The material from the prospective study consisted of cDNA or gDNA derived from T cells, B-cell-depleted T cells, or PBMCs. Deeply sampled blood TCRbeta repertoires from subjects exposed to, actively infected with, or recovered from COVID-19 were included in the dataset. The repertoires were released in a freely available public database intended as a resource for research on the immune response to SARS-CoV-2. Samples came from the ongoing ImmuneRACE study (first 160 participants) plus 1,254 subjects from 6 global collaborators. The sample metadata nearly always contained a de-identified subject ID, COVID-19 status, age in years and sex. Where HLA class I and class II types were available, the types were taken from metadata supplied by the sample provider, not from assay-based typing. The paper as a whole reports these results and caveats: How much clinical and demographic metadata was included differed by source and by participant, and the metadata was provided uncurated.

Participants in the prospective study were enrolled through a virtual design, were aged roughly 18 to 100 years, and lived in 24 United States geographic areas. To assign participants to cohorts, the prospective study relied on clinical history that participants themselves reported in a screening survey and a study questionnaire. Recovered participants in ImmuneRACE Cohort 3 were defined as having two consecutive negative NP/OP PCR tests, clearance from a healthcare professional, or resolution of symptoms. In the prospective study, mobile phlebotomists collected whole blood, serum and a nasopharyngeal or oropharyngeal swab from each participant. Participants in the prospective study had the option to provide additional blood draws and questionnaires over a 2-month period. Prospective study blood samples were shipped either frozen or at room temperature before DNA extraction. V lost 0 bases and J lost 8 bases, and the count of bases not matched to a germline gene is 16. The CDR3, cysteine through phenylalanine, is 18 amino acids long. The entry retains the CDR3 DNA only, 54 bases that are in frame from base 1. CDR1 and CDR2, per the germline V gene (reference sequence), are SGHKS and YYEKEE.

TCRbeta CDR3 regions were amplified from genomic DNA by means of the immunoSEQ Assay, a bias-controlled multiplex PCR. As for how the authors treated the data: The number of nucleated cells in each sample was estimated from the amplification of reference gene primers within the assay. To quantify the absolute abundance of each unique TCRbeta CDR3 rearrangement, sequence reads were collapsed and filtered. For each sample, productive Simpson clonality was calculated by taking the square root of Simpson's diversity index across productive rearrangements. The clones in this table, taken by TCRdb from immuneACCESS, are in-frame only. Not every clone is retained; where verified, under half of the shortfall comes from an unresolved V gene, and the cause of the rest is unknown. D and trimming were read from the DNA, whereas the V and J calls and clone size are those reported in that table. The sample has about 250,000 clones on record, about 88% of them singletons. The leading ten clones occupy about 3% of the sample.

Note on this clone: The antigen this receptor binds is unknown. No base-level quality is on record; no much larger clone is a single base apart.

The TCR was taken from a woman aged 45-65 years who had recovered from COVID-19. Sequenced material: PBMCs or T cells enriched from blood (not recorded which). The chain is encoded by TRBV5-5 joined to TRBJ2-1; a stretch of 8 junction bases matches TRBD2. The nucleotide sequence is given as TGTGCCAGCAGCTTGGAGGGGAGGGTACTAGCGGACCGGCATGAGCAGTTCTTC. It codes for CASSLEGRVLADRHEQFF.